Described below is a single T cell receptor beta chain sequence and its context. The table came from immunoSEQ multiplex PCR; TCRdb's copy has only in-frame clones and leaves some out. This sample carries 72,000 or so clones, 84% of them seen once, and the ten largest clones take around an eighth. These data come from a study of T cells in localized non-small cell lung cancer. CDR1 and CDR2 from the germline V gene are DFQATT and SNEGSKA (reference sequence). CDR3 length: 11 amino acids. V lost 5 bases to trimming and J lost 7 bases, with 11 bases between them. The chain employs TRBV20-1 and TRBJ1-2, with D perhaps matching TRBD1 (6 bases). This clonotype originated in a female donor over 55 with stage I lung adenocarcinoma. Sequenced material: peripheral blood, taken before any cancer treatment. The CDR3 spells CSAGEQGGYTF. The CDR3 nucleotides are TGCAGTGCTGGCGAACAGGGTGGCTACACCTTC.